This TCR beta chain originates from a study of early T cells in non-severe SARS-CoV-2 infection. For the study at large: The input, bulk RNA from unsorted whole blood, was sequenced, and chains were unpaired.

The protocol attached unique molecular identifiers to individual cDNA molecules. MiXCR was run by TCRdb on the 5' RACE reads, yielding one entry per CDR3 protein. The table records 70,000 or so distinct CDR3 sequences, approximately 15% of them present only once. The sample holds many counts of this clonotype. Sample: whole blood. The TCR comes from an adult who was a healthcare worker with PCR-confirmed SARS-CoV-2 infection or an uninfected control (not recorded which).

CDR3: CASSYGVGGTEAFF. The CDR3 DNA follows: TGTGCCAGCAGTTATGGGGTGGGGGGCACTGAAGCTTTCTTT. The chain has TRBV6-6 and TRBJ1-1; D possibly corresponds to TRBD1 (5 bases). Trimming shortened V by 3 bases and J by 4 bases, and 12 bases separated the two germline ends. From germline, CDR1 is MNHNY and CDR2 SVGAGI (reference sequence). This CDR3 has 14 amino acids.